Below, 30 T cell receptor beta chains from the same sample are listed, as sequenced in a study of a mutant IDH1 vaccine in newly diagnosed glioma. Time point in this sample: week 11, during vaccination. The study gave 300 ug of mutant IDH1 20-mer peptide per vaccine dose, with topical imiquimod. Generated by immunoSEQ multiplex PCR, the TCRdb table keeps only in-frame clones and is missing some. Among roughly 22,000 clones listed, roughly 89% were seen once. Their antigens are not known. Sequenced here: PBMCs, sampled from a glioma patient whose treatment included an IDH1 peptide vaccine. The receptors stem from a woman in her thirties or forties with glioma.

The gene calls are TRBV30 and TRBJ2-1; 9 nucleotides line up with TRBD2. Germline CDR1 and CDR2: GTSNPN and SVGIG (reference sequence). The CDR3 is 13 amino acids. V lost 4 bases to trimming and J lost 9 bases; unmatched junction nucleotides: 7. DNA of the CDR3: TGTGCCTGGATCAGTAGCGGGAGAGGTGAGCAGTTCTTC. It translates to CAWISSGRGEQFF.

The rearrangement links TRBV2 to TRBJ1-6; no reliable D call. Trimming stripped 2 bases from V and 7 bases from J, with 12 bases between. The CDR3 is 15 amino acids. Looked up from germline, CDR1 is SNHLY and CDR2 is FYNNEI. Here the CDR3 reads CASSELIVENSPLHF. CDR3 bases: TGTGCCAGCAGTGAATTGATAGTAGAGAATTCACCCCTCCACTTT.

This rearrangement joins TRBV7-2 to TRBJ1-1; D is unresolved. The CDR3 is 15 amino acids. V was pared by 0 bases and J by 0 bases, with 8 bases between. Germline V gives CDR1 SGHTA, CDR2 FQGNSA. The CDR3 spells CASSLAAEMNTEAFF. The CDR3 DNA sequence: TGTGCCAGCAGCTTAGCAGCAGAGATGAACACTGAAGCTTTCTTT.

This chain uses TRBV2 with TRBJ2-1, with TRBD2 identical over 12 bases. Trimming removed 10 bases from V and 12 bases from J; junction bases left unmatched: 10. CDR1 SNHLY and CDR2 FYNNEI come from the germline V gene. The CDR3 contains 13 residues. As DNA, the CDR3 is TGTGCCACCGGGACTAGCGGGTTGGGTTCGCAGTTCTTC. This codes for CATGTSGLGSQFF.

The genes are TRBV2 and TRBJ1-5, with 11 bases identical to TRBD1. The CDR3 is 15 residues long. The junction had 3 bases not matched to a gene; V was cut back by 6 bases and J by 2 bases. The V gene's germline CDR1 is SNHLY and CDR2 FYNNEI. CDR3 region: CASRGQGVGNQPQHF. The CDR3 DNA sequence: TGTGCCAGCAGGGGACAGGGGGTGGGCAATCAGCCCCAGCATTTT.

This chain links TRBV6-5 with TRBJ2-7; 8 positions match TRBD1. V was clipped by 6 bases and J by 9 bases; unmatched bases: 10. This CDR3 has 13 residues. Per the germline V gene, CDR1 is MNHEY and CDR2 is SVGAGI. The CDR3 DNA sequence: TGTGCCAGCAGGGGGGACAGGTTCGTAGGGCAGTACTTC. This sequence encodes CASRGDRFVGQYF.

The chain recombines TRBV19 with TRBJ1-5; the D is unclear. Germline V gene data show CDR1 as LNHDA and CDR2 as SQIVND (reference sequence). Trimming shortened V by 1 base and J by 0 bases, and 10 bases separated the two germline ends. The CDR3 loop spans 16 amino acids. This CDR3 reads CASSIGGRYSNQPQHF. CDR3 nucleotides: TGTGCCAGTAGTATAGGTGGGCGGTATAGCAATCAGCCCCAGCATTTT.

This rearrangement joins TRBV27 to TRBJ2-7; D unclear. The CDR3 covers 13 residues. Germline V CDR1 and CDR2: MNHEY, SMNVEV (reference sequence). Trimming left V 6 bases short and J 2 bases short, with 11 bases between. The CDR3 region has the DNA TGTGCCAGCAGAAGTTTCAGTGCCTACGAGCAGTACTTC. Its translation is CASRSFSAYEQYF.

The V gene is TRBV2, the J gene TRBJ1-1; D possibly corresponds to TRBD1 (5 bases). This CDR3 region has 12 residues. Trimming removed 6 bases at V and 11 bases at J, with 16 bases between. Germline CDR1 SNHLY, CDR2 FYNNEI. The DNA for the CDR3 is TGTGCCAGCAGCCAGGGACGCGAAGGGGCTTTCTTT. Translation: CASSQGREGAFF.

This clone was seen a single time. The CDR3 loop reads CASSDPGQLYNEQFF. The DNA of the CDR3 is TGCGCCAGCAGTGACCCGGGACAGCTTTACAATGAGCAGTTCTTC. The chain recombines TRBV10-1 with TRBJ2-1; 7 bases line up with TRBD1. The germline V gene encodes CDR1 WNHNN and CDR2 SYGVQD (reference sequence). The CDR3 extends over 15 amino acids. Trimming cost V 3 bases and J 4 bases; bases outside gene matches: 6.

In this sample, this clone turned up once. CDR3 sequence (DNA): TGTGCCAGCAGCTTAGGCGGGTTTAATGAAAAACTGTTTTTT. Translated: CASSLGGFNEKLFF. The rearrangement joins TRBV5-4 to TRBJ1-4, with D uncertain. The CDR3 runs 14 residues. The V gene's germline CDR1 is SGHNT and CDR2 YYREEE (reference sequence). The V end was cut by 2 bases, the J end by 4 bases, with 9 bases between.

This chain connects TRBV30 to TRBJ1-5; D gene unclear. Trimming cost V 3 bases and J 5 bases, with 11 bases left between them. This CDR3 contains 13 residues. CDR1 is GTSNPN and CDR2 is SVGIG in the germline V gene (reference sequence). The CDR3 sequence is CAWSYREDQPQHF. DNA for the CDR3: TGTGCCTGGAGCTACCGAGAAGATCAGCCCCAGCATTTT.

This clone was counted once. This rearrangement joins TRBV6-6 to TRBJ1-2; tentative D call: TRBD1 (5 bases). Per the germline V gene, CDR1 is MNHNY and CDR2 is SVGAGI (reference sequence). CDR3 length: 16 residues. V was cut by 7 bases and J by 4 bases, with 22 bases left in between. The CDR3: CASTNPRGGAIYGYTF. The DNA of the CDR3 is TGTGCCAGCACCAACCCGAGAGGAGGGGCAATCTATGGCTACACCTTC.

The chain uses TRBV25-1 and TRBJ1-4; D may be TRBD1 (5 bases). The CDR3 is 14 amino acids. The germline V gene encodes CDR1 MGHDK and CDR2 SYGVNS. Trimming cost V 4 bases and J 8 bases, with 14 bases left between them. The DNA for the CDR3 is TGTGCCAGCAGTGTCCGGGACGCGGGGGAAAAACTGTTTTTT. This encodes CASSVRDAGEKLFF.

The chain carries TRBV6-5 and TRBJ1-1; TRBD1 aligns across 9 bases. Germline V lookup: CDR1 MNHEY, CDR2 SVGAGI. Unmatched junction bases numbered 4, after V lost 0 bases and J lost 5 bases. The CDR3 totals 15 residues. Here the CDR3 reads CASSYSGQGGTEAFF. In DNA form, the CDR3 reads TGTGCCAGCAGTTACTCGGGACAGGGAGGAACTGAAGCTTTCTTT.

Only one count was recorded for this clone. This rearrangement joins TRBV5-4 to TRBJ2-5; D unclear. V shed 0 bases and J shed 1 base, with 7 bases lying between them. This CDR3 contains 14 residues. CDR1 and CDR2 (germline): SGHNT, YYREEE (reference sequence). CDR3 sequence: CASSLGRTQETQYF. CDR3 nucleotide sequence: TGTGCCAGCAGCTTGGGACGGACCCAAGAGACCCAGTACTTC.

This sequence joins TRBV10-3 and TRBJ2-6, with D maybe TRBD1 (6 bases). From germline, CDR1 is ENHRY and CDR2 SYGVKD. The germline V and J ends were trimmed by 6 bases and 0 bases, with 6 bases remaining between them. This CDR3 has 14 residues. The CDR3 loop reads CAIRDSSGANVLTF. CDR3 sequence (DNA): TGTGCCATCAGGGACAGCTCTGGGGCCAACGTCCTGACTTTC.

The rearrangement links TRBV19 to TRBJ1-1; D is ambiguous. Trimming removed 5 bases at V and 4 bases at J, with 8 bases between. Germline V gene lookup returns CDR1 LNHDA and CDR2 SQIVND (reference sequence). This CDR3 is built from 12 residues. CDR3 in DNA: TGTGCCAGTAGTGCGGCGGCCACTGAAGCTTTCTTT. This translates into CASSAAATEAFF.

The rearrangement joins TRBV7-2 to TRBJ2-5; D is ambiguous. Germline-derived CDR1 and CDR2 are SGHTA and FQGNSA. Trimming took off 1 base at V and 5 bases at J, with 8 bases between the two ends. The CDR3 is 13 amino acids. CDR3 nucleotides: TGTGCCAGCAGCTTAGTCGTCGGGGAGACCCAGTACTTC. Translated, it gives CASSLVVGETQYF.

The chain has TRBV5-1 and TRBJ2-3, with TRBD2 matching 8 bases. The J segment lost 2 bases and the V segment lost 0 bases, leaving 2 bases of the junction unmatched. CDR1 SGHRS and CDR2 YFSETQ come from the germline V gene. The CDR3 length is 15 residues. The CDR3 nucleotides read TGCGCCAGCAGCTTGGAGGGACTAGTCACAGATACGCAGTATTTT. This codes for CASSLEGLVTDTQYF.

This clone was seen more than once but under ten times. The rearrangement joins TRBV7-2 to TRBJ1-4, with TRBD1 matching 9 bases. The CDR3 runs 14 residues. Germline loops: CDR1 SGHTA, CDR2 FQGNSA. V shed 3 bases and J 5 bases; nucleotides not matched to a gene: 1. CDR3: CASSFGTGNEKLFF. Here the CDR3 DNA reads TGTGCCAGCAGCTTCGGGACAGGGAATGAAAAACTGTTTTTT.

In its sample, this clone was seen a few times. This chain connects TRBV7-8 to TRBJ2-7; perhaps TRBD1 as D (6 bases). Trimming cost V 7 bases and J 4 bases, with 14 bases left between them. The germline CDR1 and CDR2 sequences are SGHVS and FQNEAQ. CDR3 length: 13 amino acids. The chain's CDR3 is CASTPRGFYEQYF. DNA of the CDR3: TGTGCCAGCACCCCCAGGGGTTTTTACGAGCAGTACTTC.

The J gene is TRBJ2-7, the V gene TRBV30; a weak D match, TRBD2 (6 bases). CDR3 size: 13 residues. Germline-derived CDR1 and CDR2 are GTSNPN and SVGIG (reference sequence). V was clipped by 8 bases and J by 6 bases, with 20 bases between them. The CDR3 is CALSVGGAGEQYF. DNA for the CDR3: TGTGCCCTGAGCGTGGGGGGAGCGGGCGAGCAGTACTTC.

The chain has TRBV5-4 and TRBJ2-5, with D possibly being TRBD2 (5 bases). Per the germline V gene, CDR1 is SGHNT and CDR2 is YYREEE (reference sequence). The CDR3 runs to 14 residues. V lost 4 bases, J lost 2 bases, and 12 bases lay in between. Here the CDR3 reads CASSLGLNQETQYF. CDR3 nucleotide sequence: TGTGCCAGCAGCCTCGGACTGAATCAAGAGACCCAGTACTTC.

This chain connects TRBV5-1 to TRBJ1-1; the D gene is possibly TRBD1 (5 bases). The CDR3 length is 14 residues. CDR1 is SGHRS, CDR2 YFSETQ, per germline. V lost 1 base, J lost 1 base, and 8 bases lay in between. The CDR3: CASSLSGRNTEAFF. The CDR3 DNA reads as TGCGCCAGCAGCTTGTCAGGGCGGAACACTGAAGCTTTCTTT.

The rearrangement joins TRBV13 to TRBJ1-3; D is uncertain. There are 12 residues in the CDR3. Trimming pared 8 bases from V and 4 bases from J, leaving 9 bases between. Germline V CDR1 and CDR2: PRHDT, FYEKMQ (reference sequence). The CDR3 nucleotides are TGTGCCAGCGTAGGGCTCGGAAACACCATATATTTT. Protein: CASVGLGNTIYF.

The chain carries TRBV6-5 and TRBJ2-1, with 11 bases fitting TRBD2. This CDR3 is 16 amino acids long. V lost 2 bases, J lost 10 bases, and 10 bases stayed unmatched. Per germline, CDR1 MNHEY and CDR2 SVGAGI. The CDR3 bases are TGTGCCAGCAGTTACCCCCGGACTAGCGGGCAAAGGGAGCAGTTCTTC. This translates into CASSYPRTSGQREQFF.

The CDR3 reads CASRRDYGYTF. The DNA of the CDR3 is TGTGCCAGCAGACGCGACTATGGCTACACCTTC. The genes are TRBV25-1 and TRBJ1-2, with D uncertain. CDR1 and CDR2 (germline): MGHDK, SYGVNS. The CDR3 is 11 residues long. V was trimmed by 6 bases and J by 3 bases, leaving 5 bases between them.

This chain joins TRBV25-1 and TRBJ1-1; D perhaps matches TRBD1 (5 bases). Germline assignment: CDR1 MGHDK and CDR2 SYGVNS. V lost 4 bases and J 3 bases, leaving 9 bases between the germline ends. CDR3 length: 13 residues. CDR3 in DNA: TGTGCCAGCAGTGGGGCAGGGTACACTGAAGCTTTCTTT. Its protein product is CASSGAGYTEAFF.

V and J are TRBV9 and TRBJ2-2; D is uncertain. From germline, CDR1 is SGDLS and CDR2 YYNGEE. V lost 4 bases and J 4 bases, leaving 14 bases between the germline ends. The CDR3 is 15 residues long. The CDR3 reads CASSPVWESTGELFF. CDR3 in DNA: TGTGCCAGCAGCCCCGTGTGGGAATCCACCGGGGAGCTGTTTTTT.